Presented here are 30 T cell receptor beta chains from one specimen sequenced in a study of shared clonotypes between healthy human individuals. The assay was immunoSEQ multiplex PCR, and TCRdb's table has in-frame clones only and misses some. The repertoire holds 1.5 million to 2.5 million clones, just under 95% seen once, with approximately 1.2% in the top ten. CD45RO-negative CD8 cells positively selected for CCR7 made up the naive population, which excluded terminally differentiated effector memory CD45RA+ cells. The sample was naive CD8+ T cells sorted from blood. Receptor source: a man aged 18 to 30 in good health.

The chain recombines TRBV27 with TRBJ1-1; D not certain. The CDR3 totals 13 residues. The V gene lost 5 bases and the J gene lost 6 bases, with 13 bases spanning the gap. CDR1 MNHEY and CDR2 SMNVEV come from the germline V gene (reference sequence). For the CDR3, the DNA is TGTGCCAGCAGTCGAGGGCCGGGCTCTGAAGCTTTCTTT. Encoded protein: CASSRGPGSEAFF.

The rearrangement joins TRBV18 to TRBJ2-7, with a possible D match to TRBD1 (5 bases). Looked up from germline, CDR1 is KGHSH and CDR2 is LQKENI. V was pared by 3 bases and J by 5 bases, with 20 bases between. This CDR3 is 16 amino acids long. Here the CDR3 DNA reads TGTGCCAGCTCACCCCGACCGTCGCAGGGCTTACACGAGCAGTACTTC. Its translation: CASSPRPSQGLHEQYF.

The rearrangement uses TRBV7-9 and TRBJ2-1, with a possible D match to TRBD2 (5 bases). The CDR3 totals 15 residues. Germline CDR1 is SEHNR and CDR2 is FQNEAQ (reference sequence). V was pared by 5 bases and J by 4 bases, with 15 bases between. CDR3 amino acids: CASSPRTGGYNEQFF. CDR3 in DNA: TGTGCCAGCAGCCCCCGGACTGGAGGTTACAATGAGCAGTTCTTC.

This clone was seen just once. This CDR3 is CSVRRSPGELFF. The DNA for the CDR3 is TGCAGCGTTCGCAGGTCCCCCGGGGAGCTGTTTTTT. The J gene is TRBJ2-2, the V gene TRBV29-1, with D hard to call. The CDR3 loop spans 12 amino acids. With 5 bases removed from V and 6 bases from J, the gap between germline ends came to 10 bases. Germline V gene lookup returns CDR1 SQVTM and CDR2 ANQGSEA.

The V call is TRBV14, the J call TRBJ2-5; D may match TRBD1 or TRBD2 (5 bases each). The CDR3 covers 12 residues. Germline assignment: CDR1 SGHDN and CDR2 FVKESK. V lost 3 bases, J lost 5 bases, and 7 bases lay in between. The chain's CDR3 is CASSQGTETQYF. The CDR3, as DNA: TGTGCCAGCAGCCAGGGGACGGAGACCCAGTACTTC.

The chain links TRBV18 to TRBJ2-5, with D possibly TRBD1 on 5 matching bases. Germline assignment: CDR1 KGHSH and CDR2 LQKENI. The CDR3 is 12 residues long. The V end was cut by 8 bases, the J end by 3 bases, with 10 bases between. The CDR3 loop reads CASATAEETQYF. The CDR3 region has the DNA TGTGCCAGCGCGACAGCCGAAGAGACCCAGTACTTC. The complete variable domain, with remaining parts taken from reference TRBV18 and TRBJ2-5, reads NAGVMQNPRHLVRRRGQEARLRCSPMKGHSHVYWYRQLPEEGLKFMVYLQKENIIDESGMPKERFSAEFPKEGPSILRIQQVVRGDSAAYFCASATAEETQYFGPGTRLLVL.

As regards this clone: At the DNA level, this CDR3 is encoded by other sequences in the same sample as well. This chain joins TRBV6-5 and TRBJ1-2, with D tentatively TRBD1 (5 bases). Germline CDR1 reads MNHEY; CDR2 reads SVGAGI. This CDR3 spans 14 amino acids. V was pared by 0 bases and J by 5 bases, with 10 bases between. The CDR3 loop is CASSYSEGPYGYTF. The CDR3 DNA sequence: TGTGCCAGCAGTTACTCCGAGGGGCCGTATGGCTACACCTTC.

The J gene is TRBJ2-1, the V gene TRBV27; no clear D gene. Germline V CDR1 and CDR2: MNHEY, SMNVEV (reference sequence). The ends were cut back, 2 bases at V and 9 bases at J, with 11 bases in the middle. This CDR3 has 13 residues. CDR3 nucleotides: TGTGCCAGCAGTTTACGAGGTGACGGTGAGCAGTTCTTC. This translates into CASSLRGDGEQFF.

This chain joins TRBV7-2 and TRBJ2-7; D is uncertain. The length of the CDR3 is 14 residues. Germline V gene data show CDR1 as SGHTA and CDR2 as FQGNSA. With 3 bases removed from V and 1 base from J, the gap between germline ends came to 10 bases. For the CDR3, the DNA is TGTGCCAGCAGCTTTCGGCAGGAATCCTACGAGCAGTACTTC. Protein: CASSFRQESYEQYF.

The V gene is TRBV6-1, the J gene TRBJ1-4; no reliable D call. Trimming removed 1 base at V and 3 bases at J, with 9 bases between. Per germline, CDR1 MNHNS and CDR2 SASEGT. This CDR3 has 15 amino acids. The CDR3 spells CASSEVRFANEKLFF. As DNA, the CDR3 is TGTGCCAGCAGTGAAGTTCGGTTTGCTAATGAAAAACTGTTTTTT.

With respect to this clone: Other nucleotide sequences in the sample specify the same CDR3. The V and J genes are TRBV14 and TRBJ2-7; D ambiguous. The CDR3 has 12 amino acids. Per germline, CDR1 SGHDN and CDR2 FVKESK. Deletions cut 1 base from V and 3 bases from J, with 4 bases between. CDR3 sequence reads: CASSQVDYEQYF. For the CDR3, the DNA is TGTGCCAGCAGCCAAGTTGACTACGAGCAGTACTTC.

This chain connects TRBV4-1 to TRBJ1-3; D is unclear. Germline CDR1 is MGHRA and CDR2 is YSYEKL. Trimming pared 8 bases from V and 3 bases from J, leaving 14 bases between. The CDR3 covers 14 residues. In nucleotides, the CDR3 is TGCGCCAGCCGGTCGATTGCATTTGGAAACACCATATATTTT. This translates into CASRSIAFGNTIYF.

The CDR3 nucleotides read TGCGCCAGCAGCCAAGGAGTTGTTTTATTTCAGCCCCAGCATTTT. Translation: CASSQGVVLFQPQHF. The V call is TRBV4-1, the J call TRBJ1-5; D remains ambiguous. Germline values: CDR1 MGHRA, CDR2 YSYEKL. There are 15 residues in the CDR3. V lost 1 base, J lost 6 bases, and 13 bases lay in between.

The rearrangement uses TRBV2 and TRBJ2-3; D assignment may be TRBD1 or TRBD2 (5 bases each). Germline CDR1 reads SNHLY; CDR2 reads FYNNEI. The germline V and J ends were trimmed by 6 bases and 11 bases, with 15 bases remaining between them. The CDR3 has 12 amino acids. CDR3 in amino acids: CASRTKGSRQYF. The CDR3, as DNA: TGTGCCAGCAGGACCAAGGGGAGTCGGCAGTATTTT.

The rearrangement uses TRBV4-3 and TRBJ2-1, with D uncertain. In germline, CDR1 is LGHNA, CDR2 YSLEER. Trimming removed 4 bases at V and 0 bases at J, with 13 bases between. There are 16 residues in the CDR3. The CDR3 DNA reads TGCGCCAGCAGCCGAATTCTTGGTCCCTCCTACAATGAGCAGTTCTTC. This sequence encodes CASSRILGPSYNEQFF.

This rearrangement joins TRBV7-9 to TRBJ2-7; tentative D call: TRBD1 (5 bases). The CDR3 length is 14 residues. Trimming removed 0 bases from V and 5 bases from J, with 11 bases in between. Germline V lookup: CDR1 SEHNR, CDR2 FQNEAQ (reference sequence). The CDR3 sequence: CASSLAQGNDEQYF. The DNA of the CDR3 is TGTGCCAGCAGCTTAGCGCAGGGTAATGACGAGCAGTACTTC. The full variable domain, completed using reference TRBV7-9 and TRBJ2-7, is DTGVSQNPRHKITKRGQNVTFRCDPISEHNRLYWYRQTLGQGPEFLTYFQNEAQLEKSRLLSDRFSAERPKGSFSTLEIQRTEQGDSAMYLCASSLAQGNDEQYFGPGTRLTVT.

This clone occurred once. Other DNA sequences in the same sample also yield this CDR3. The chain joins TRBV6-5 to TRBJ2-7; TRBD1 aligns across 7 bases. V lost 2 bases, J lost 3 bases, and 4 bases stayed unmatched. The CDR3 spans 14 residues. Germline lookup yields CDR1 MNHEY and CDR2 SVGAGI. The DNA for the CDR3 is TGTGCCAGCAGTTACGCTGGACAGGACTACGAGCAGTACTTC. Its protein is CASSYAGQDYEQYF.

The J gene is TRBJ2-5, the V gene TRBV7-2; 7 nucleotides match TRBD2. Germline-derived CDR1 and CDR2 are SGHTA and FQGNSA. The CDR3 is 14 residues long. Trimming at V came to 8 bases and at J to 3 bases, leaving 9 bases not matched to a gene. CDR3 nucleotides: TGTGCCAGCCTTTTTTCTAGCGGAGAAGAGACCCAGTACTTC. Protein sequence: CASLFSSGEETQYF. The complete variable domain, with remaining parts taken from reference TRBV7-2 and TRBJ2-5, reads GAGVSQSPSNKVTEKGKDVELRCDPISGHTALYWYRQSLGQGLEFLIYFQGNSAPDKSGLPSDRFSAERTGGSVSTLTIQRTQQEDSAVYLCASLFSSGEETQYFGPGTRLLVL.

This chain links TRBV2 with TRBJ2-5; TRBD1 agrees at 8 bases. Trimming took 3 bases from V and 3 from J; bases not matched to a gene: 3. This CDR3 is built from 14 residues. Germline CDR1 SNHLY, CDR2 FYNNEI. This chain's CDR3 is CASSETGDEETQYF. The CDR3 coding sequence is TGTGCCAGCAGTGAGACAGGGGATGAAGAGACCCAGTACTTC.

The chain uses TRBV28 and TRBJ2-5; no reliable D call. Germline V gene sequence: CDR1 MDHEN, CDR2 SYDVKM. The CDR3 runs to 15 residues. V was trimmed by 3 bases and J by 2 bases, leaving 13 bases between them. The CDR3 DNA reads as TGTGCCAGCAGTTTGTTCCGCGAGAAGCAAGAGACCCAGTACTTC. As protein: CASSLFREKQETQYF.

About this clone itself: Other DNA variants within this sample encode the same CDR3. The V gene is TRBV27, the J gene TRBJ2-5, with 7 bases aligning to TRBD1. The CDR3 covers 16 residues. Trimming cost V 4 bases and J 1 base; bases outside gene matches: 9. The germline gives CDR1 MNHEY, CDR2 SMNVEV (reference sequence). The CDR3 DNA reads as TGTGCCAGCAGTTCAATAGTAGCAGGGGGCCAAGAGACCCAGTACTTC. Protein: CASSSIVAGGQETQYF.

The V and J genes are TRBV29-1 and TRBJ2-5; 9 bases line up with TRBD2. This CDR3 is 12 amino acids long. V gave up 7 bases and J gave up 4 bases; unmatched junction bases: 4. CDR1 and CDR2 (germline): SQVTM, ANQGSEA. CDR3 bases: TGCAGCGCAGAGGGACTAGCAGAGACCCAGTACTTC. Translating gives CSAEGLAETQYF. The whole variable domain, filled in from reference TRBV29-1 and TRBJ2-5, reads SAVISQKPSRDICQRGTSLTIQCQVDSQVTMMFWYRQQPGQSLTLIATANQGSEATYESGFVIDKFPISRPNLTFSTLTVSNMSPEDSSIYLCSAEGLAETQYFGPGTRLLVL.

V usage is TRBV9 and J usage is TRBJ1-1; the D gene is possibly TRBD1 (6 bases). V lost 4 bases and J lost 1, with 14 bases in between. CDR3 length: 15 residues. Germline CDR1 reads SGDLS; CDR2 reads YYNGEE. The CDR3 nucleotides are TGTGCCAGCAGCTTTTCCGGGGGCACGAACACTGAAGCTTTCTTT. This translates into CASSFSGGTNTEAFF.

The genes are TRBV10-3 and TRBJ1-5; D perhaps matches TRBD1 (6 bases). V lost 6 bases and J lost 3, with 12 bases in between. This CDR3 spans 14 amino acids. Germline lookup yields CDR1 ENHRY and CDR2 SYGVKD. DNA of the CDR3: TGTGCCATCAGGTCAGGGGTATACAATCAGCCCCAGCATTTT. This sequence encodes CAIRSGVYNQPQHF.

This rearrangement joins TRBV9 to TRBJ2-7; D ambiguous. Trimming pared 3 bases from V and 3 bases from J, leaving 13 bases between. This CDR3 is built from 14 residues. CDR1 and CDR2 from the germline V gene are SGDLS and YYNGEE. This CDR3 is CASSESGPDYEQYF. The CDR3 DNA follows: TGTGCCAGCAGCGAATCCGGGCCCGACTACGAGCAGTACTTC.

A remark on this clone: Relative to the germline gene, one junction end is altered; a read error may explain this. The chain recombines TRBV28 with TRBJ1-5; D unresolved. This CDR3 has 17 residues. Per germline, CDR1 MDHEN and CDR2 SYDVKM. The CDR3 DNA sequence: TGTGCCAGCACTCCCGGCCTAAAGCTCCCTAGCAATCAGCCCCTGCATTTT. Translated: CASTPGLKLPSNQPLHF.

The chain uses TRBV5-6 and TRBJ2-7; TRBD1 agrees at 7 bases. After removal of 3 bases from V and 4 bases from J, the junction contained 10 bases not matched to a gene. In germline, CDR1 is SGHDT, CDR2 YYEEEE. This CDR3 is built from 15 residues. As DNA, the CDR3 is TGTGCCAGCAGCTACGGGACAGCCATTCCATACGAGCAGTACTTC. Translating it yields CASSYGTAIPYEQYF.

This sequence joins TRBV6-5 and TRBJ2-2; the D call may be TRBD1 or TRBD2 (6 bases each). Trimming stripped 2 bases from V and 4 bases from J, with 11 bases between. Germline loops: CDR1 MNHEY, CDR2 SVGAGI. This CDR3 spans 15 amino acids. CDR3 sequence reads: CASSYVGGSTGELFF. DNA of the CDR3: TGTGCCAGCAGTTACGTCGGGGGCAGCACCGGGGAGCTGTTTTTT.

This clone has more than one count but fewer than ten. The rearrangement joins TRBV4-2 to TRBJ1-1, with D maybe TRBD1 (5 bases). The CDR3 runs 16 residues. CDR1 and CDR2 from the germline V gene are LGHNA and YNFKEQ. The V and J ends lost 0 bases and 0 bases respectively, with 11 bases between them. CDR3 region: CASSQDRGGLNTEAFF. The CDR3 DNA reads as TGTGCCAGCAGCCAAGATAGGGGCGGGTTGAACACTGAAGCTTTCTTT.

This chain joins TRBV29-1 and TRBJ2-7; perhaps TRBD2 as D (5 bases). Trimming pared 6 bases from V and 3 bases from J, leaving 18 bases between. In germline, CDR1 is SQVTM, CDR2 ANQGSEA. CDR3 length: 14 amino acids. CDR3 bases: TGCAGCGTACTTGCCGCTAGCCCAGGCTACGAGCAGTACTTC. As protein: CSVLAASPGYEQYF.